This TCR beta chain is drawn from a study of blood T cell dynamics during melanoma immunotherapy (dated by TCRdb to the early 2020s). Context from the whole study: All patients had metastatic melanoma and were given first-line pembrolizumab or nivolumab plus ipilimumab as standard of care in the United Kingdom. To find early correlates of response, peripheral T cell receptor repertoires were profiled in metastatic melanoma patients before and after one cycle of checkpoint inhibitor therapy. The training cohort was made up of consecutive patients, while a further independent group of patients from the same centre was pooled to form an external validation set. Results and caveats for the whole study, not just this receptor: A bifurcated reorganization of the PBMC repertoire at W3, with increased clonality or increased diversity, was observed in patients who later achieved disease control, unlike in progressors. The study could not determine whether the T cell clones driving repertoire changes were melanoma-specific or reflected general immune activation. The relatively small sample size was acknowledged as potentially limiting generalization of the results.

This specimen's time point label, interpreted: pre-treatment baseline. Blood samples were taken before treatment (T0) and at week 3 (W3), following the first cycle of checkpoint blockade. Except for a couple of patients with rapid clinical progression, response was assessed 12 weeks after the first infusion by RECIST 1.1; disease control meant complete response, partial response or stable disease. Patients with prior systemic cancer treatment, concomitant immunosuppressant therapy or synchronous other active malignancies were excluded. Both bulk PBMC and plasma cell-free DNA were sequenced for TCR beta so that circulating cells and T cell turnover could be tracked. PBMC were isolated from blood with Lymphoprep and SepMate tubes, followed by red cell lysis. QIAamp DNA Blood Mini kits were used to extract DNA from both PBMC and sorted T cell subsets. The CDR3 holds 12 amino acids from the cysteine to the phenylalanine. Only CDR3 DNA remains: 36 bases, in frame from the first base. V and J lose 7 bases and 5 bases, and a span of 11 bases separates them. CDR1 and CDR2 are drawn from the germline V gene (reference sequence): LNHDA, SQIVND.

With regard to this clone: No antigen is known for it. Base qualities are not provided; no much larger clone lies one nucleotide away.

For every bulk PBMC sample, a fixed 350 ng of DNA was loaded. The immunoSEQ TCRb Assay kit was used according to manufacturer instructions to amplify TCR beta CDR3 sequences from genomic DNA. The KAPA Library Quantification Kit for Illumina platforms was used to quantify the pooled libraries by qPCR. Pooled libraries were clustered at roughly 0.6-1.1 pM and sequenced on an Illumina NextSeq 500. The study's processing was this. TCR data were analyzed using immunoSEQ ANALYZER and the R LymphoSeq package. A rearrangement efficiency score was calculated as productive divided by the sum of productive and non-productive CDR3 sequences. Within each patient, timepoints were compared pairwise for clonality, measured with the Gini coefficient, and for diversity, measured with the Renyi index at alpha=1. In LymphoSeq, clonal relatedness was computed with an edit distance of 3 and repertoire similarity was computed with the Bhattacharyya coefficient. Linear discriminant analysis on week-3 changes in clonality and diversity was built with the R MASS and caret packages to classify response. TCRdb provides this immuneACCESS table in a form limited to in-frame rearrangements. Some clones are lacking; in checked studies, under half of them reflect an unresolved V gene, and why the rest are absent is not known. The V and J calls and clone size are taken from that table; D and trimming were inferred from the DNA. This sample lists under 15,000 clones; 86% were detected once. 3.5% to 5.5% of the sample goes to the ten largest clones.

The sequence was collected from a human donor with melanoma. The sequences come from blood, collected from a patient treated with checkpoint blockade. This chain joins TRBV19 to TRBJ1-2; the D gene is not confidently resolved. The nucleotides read TGTGCCAGTATAACAGAGAATTATGGCTACACCTTC. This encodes CASITENYGYTF.